This TCR beta chain came from a study of OX40 agonist ivuxolimab in advanced cancers. Study as a whole: Patients were dosed with the agonistic anti-OX40 (CD134) antibody ivuxolimab.

Study-wide findings and caveats: Averaging showed that CD8+ T cells had more expanded clones than CD4+ did.

Sequencing used immunoSEQ multiplex PCR; TCRdb keeps in-frame clones, though not all of them. The table includes tens of thousands of clones, 90% detected once. Trimming removed 2 bases from V and 8 bases from J, with 13 bases in between. Germline V gene data show CDR1 as ENHRY and CDR2 as SYGVKD. CDR3 length: 14 residues. Points on this clone: The antigen is not known.

Systemic immunosuppression or autoimmune disease history was grounds to exclude patients. The sequencing used CD4+ or CD8+ T cells sorted from blood, collected in a trial of the OX40 agonist ivuxolimab. The chain uses TRBV10-3 and TRBJ1-5, with D possibly TRBD1 on 6 matching bases. The sequence was collected from an adult with an advanced solid tumor such as melanoma, head and neck, liver or kidney cancer. CDR3 in amino acids: CAISEEGEAEPQHF. Here the CDR3 DNA reads TGTGCCATCAGTGAGGAGGGGGAAGCAGAGCCCCAGCATTTT.